Presented here are 5 T cell receptor beta chains from one specimen sequenced in a study of cytomegalovirus exposure and HLA in healthy donors. PCR used 60 Vbeta primers and 13 Jbeta primers. TCRdb's copy holds only in-frame clones and misses some; the assay was immunoSEQ multiplex PCR. The sample holds 150,000 to 200,000 clones, approximately 82% seen once. Input material: PBMCs. The receptors shown here come from a man over 45 in good health and CMV-seropositive.

This chain joins TRBV9 and TRBJ2-2, with D possibly being TRBD1 (5 bases). The CDR3 has 14 amino acids. Per the germline V gene, CDR1 is SGDLS and CDR2 is YYNGEE. The V end lost 4 bases, the J end lost 4 bases, and 11 bases lay between the germline ends. CDR3 residues: CASSNLGVTGELFF. DNA for the CDR3: TGTGCCAGCAGCAACCTAGGGGTCACCGGGGAGCTGTTTTTT.

CDR3 nucleotides: TGTGCCAGCAGCCTTTACTCGACAGGCTACACAGATACGCAGTATTTT. Protein product: CASSLYSTGYTDTQYF. The chain couples TRBV6-6 to TRBJ2-3, with a tentative D call TRBD1 (6 bases). The CDR3 runs to 16 residues. Trimming removed 6 bases at V and 2 bases at J, with 18 bases between. Germline CDR1 and CDR2: MNHNY and SVGAGI (reference sequence).

V is TRBV28 and J is TRBJ2-3, with a tentative D call TRBD2 (5 bases). The V end was cut by 5 bases, the J end by 4 bases, with 22 bases between. Germline V gives CDR1 MDHEN, CDR2 SYDVKM. The CDR3 runs 17 residues. The CDR3 DNA is TGTGCCAGCAGTATCAGAACGGAGGAGCCCCGGGCAGATACGCAGTATTTT. Its translation is CASSIRTEEPRADTQYF.

V is TRBV14 and J is TRBJ2-7; D is perhaps TRBD2 (5 bases). Germline V gene sequence: CDR1 SGHDN, CDR2 FVKESK. The CDR3 covers 15 residues. V shed 1 base and J shed 7 bases, with 17 bases lying between them. CDR3 in DNA: TGTGCCAGCAGCCAAGGAGGGCTCGGGTTAAAGGAGCAGTACGTC. Encoded protein: CASSQGGLGLKEQYV.

This chain joins TRBV30 and TRBJ2-2; 10 bases map to TRBD2. Germline trimming cut 1 base from V and 5 bases from J; bases unmatched to any gene: 13. CDR1 is GTSNPN, CDR2 SVGIG, per germline (reference sequence). The CDR3 is 18 residues long. DNA of the CDR3: TGTGCCTGGAGTGCGTGGACTAGCGGACCAAATGGGACCGGGGAGCTGTTTTTT. Its protein is CAWSAWTSGPNGTGELFF.